Shown below are 31 T cell receptor beta chains from a single sample sequenced in a study of T cell repertoires in cytomegalovirus infection. The antigens these receptors bind are not known. TCRdb re-derived calls from the reads in MiXCR, one entry per CDR3 protein. In the table there are about 310,000 distinct CDR3 sequences, roughly 25% of which are singletons. The sample consisted of cultured PBMCs, taken from culture after CMV antigen stimulation. The receptors stem from a human donor in good health (CMV status not recorded). Some clones in this sample may be carry-over from other donors' samples.

This clonotype turned up a few times. J is TRBJ1-2 and V is TRBV19, with a possible D match to TRBD1 (6 bases). Trimming took off 1 base at V and 5 bases at J, with 14 bases between the two ends. Germline CDR1 LNHDA, CDR2 SQIVND (reference sequence). The CDR3 has 15 residues. CDR3 DNA: TGTGCCAGTAGTATAGCTACAGGGAGGGGGTATGGCTACACCTTC. Protein sequence: CASSIATGRGYGYTF.

The sample holds many counts of this clonotype. The chain has TRBV10-3 and TRBJ2-7, with 7 bases fitting TRBD1. The CDR3 contains 17 residues. Trimming removed 4 bases from V and 0 bases from J; junction bases left unmatched: 12. Germline V gives CDR1 ENHRY, CDR2 SYGVKD. The CDR3 DNA reads TGTGCCATCAGTGGGCCGGGACAGACTACGAGCTCCTACGAGCAGTACTTC. Protein: CAISGPGQTTSSYEQYF.

This clonotype was recorded a few times. The chain has TRBV7-2 and TRBJ2-3; tentative D call: TRBD1 (6 bases). V dropped 6 bases and J dropped 0 bases, with 10 bases sitting between them. The CDR3 has 14 amino acids. The germline V gene has CDR1 SGHTA and CDR2 FQGNSA. Written as DNA, the CDR3 is TGTGCCAGCAGGCCAGGGGCTAGCACAGATACGCAGTATTTT. Its translation: CASRPGASTDTQYF.

This chain links TRBV7-8 with TRBJ1-1; D perhaps matches TRBD1 (5 bases). The V gene's germline CDR1 is SGHVS and CDR2 FQNEAQ. V gave up 1 base and J gave up 7 bases, with 10 bases separating them. CDR3 length: 13 amino acids. The CDR3 nucleotides are TGTGCCAGCAGCTTAGTTGGGGGGTTTGAAGCTTTCTTT. Protein sequence: CASSLVGGFEAFF.

This chain links TRBV20-1 with TRBJ2-3; D is undetermined. Germline CDR1 is DFQATT and CDR2 is SNEGSKA (reference sequence). The CDR3 extends over 12 amino acids. V was pared by 6 bases and J by 0 bases, with 7 bases between. The chain's CDR3 is CSAVGSTDTQYF. The CDR3 nucleotides read TGCAGTGCCGTGGGGAGCACAGATACGCAGTATTTT.

This clonotype was recorded at least ten times. This chain uses TRBV7-3 with TRBJ2-3, with TRBD2 matching over 13 bases. The CDR3 has 19 residues. Germline CDR1 SGHTA, CDR2 FQGTGA. J gave up 4 bases and V 4 bases, and 14 bases lay outside the gene matches. The CDR3 sequence: CASSSRPRTSGSGADTQYF. As DNA, the CDR3 is TGTGCCAGCAGCTCGCGCCCTCGGACTAGCGGGAGTGGCGCAGATACGCAGTATTTT.

This clonotype was detected many times. The chain recombines TRBV24-1 with TRBJ2-7, with 7 positions matching TRBD1. With V trimmed by 5 bases and J by 4 bases, 4 bases remained unmatched. The CDR3 length is 13 residues. Germline V lookup: CDR1 KGHDR, CDR2 SFDVKD. The CDR3 DNA reads as TGTGCCACCAGTGCCTGGGACAGATACGAGCAGTACTTC. Translation gives CATSAWDRYEQYF.

The chain joins TRBV2 to TRBJ1-3; tentatively, D is TRBD1 (5 bases). The CDR3 runs 13 residues. Germline loops: CDR1 SNHLY, CDR2 FYNNEI. V was cut by 3 bases and J by 4 bases, with 7 bases left in between. The CDR3 sequence is CASSDGAGNTIYF. Here the CDR3 DNA reads TGTGCCAGCAGTGACGGGGCCGGAAACACCATATATTTT.

The gene calls are TRBV20-1 and TRBJ1-3; D unclear. CDR1 and CDR2 from the germline V gene are DFQATT and SNEGSKA (reference sequence). The CDR3 is 14 residues long. Deletions cut 5 bases from V and 0 bases from J, with 11 bases between. The CDR3 region has the DNA TGCAGTGCTCCACACCCGACCTCTGGAAACACCATATATTTT. Protein sequence: CSAPHPTSGNTIYF.

The rearrangement joins TRBV12-3 or TRBV12-4 to TRBJ1-5; D is possibly TRBD1 (5 bases). CDR3 length: 14 amino acids. The V gene lost 5 bases and the J gene lost 4 bases, with 12 bases spanning the gap. The DNA for the CDR3 is TGTGCCAGCAGTATGCTGGGGGGTAATCAGCCCCAGCATTTT. Translated, it gives CASSMLGGNQPQHF.

The V call is TRBV7-9, the J call TRBJ2-7; TRBD1 aligns across 8 bases. The germline V gene encodes CDR1 SEHNR and CDR2 FQNEAQ (reference sequence). The V gene end was trimmed by 1 base and the J gene end by 5 bases; junction bases not matched to a gene: 16. The CDR3 has 18 amino acids. The CDR3 loop reads CASSLGARGQGPFDEQYF. Here the CDR3 DNA reads TGTGCCAGCAGCTTAGGGGCGAGAGGACAGGGCCCCTTTGACGAGCAGTACTTC.

Many counts were recorded for this clonotype. The V call is TRBV7-2, the J call TRBJ2-3; D call uncertain. Germline loops: CDR1 SGHTA, CDR2 FQGNSA. The CDR3 has 15 amino acids. V gave up 11 bases and J gave up 0 bases, with 18 bases separating them. The CDR3 loop reads CAGKPGVSSTDTQYF. CDR3 DNA: TGTGCCGGAAAACCAGGAGTTTCGAGCACAGATACGCAGTATTTT.

This clonotype came up many times. This chain uses TRBV7-8 with TRBJ2-5, with unresolved D. The CDR3 spans 12 residues. V lost 5 bases, J lost 5 bases, and 9 bases lay in between. Looked up from germline, CDR1 is SGHVS and CDR2 is FQNEAQ. This chain's CDR3 is CASSRGRETQYF. Written as DNA, the CDR3 is TGTGCCAGCAGCCGAGGTCGGGAGACCCAGTACTTC.

V and J are TRBV7-9 and TRBJ1-2, with a weak D call TRBD1 (5 bases). This CDR3 region has 13 residues. V lost 3 bases and J 5 bases, leaving 10 bases between the germline ends. CDR1 is SEHNR and CDR2 is FQNEAQ in the germline V gene (reference sequence). The CDR3 coding sequence is TGTGCCAGCAGCTTCGCAGGGCAGTATGGCTACACCTTC. Translated, it gives CASSFAGQYGYTF.

This clonotype appeared many times. The CDR3 sequence is CASSFIAIGGRETQYF. The CDR3 region has the DNA TGTGCCAGCAGCTTCATTGCTATTGGGGGACGAGAGACCCAGTACTTC. This rearrangement joins TRBV7-2 to TRBJ2-5; D tentatively reads TRBD1 or TRBD2 (5 bases each). Germline V gene lookup returns CDR1 SGHTA and CDR2 FQGNSA. The CDR3 sequence is 16 residues long. V gave up 3 bases and J gave up 4 bases, with 18 bases separating them.

This clonotype was observed a few times. J is TRBJ2-1 and V is TRBV7-3; 7 bases are shared with TRBD2. The J segment lost 9 bases and the V segment lost 5 bases, leaving 10 bases of the junction unmatched. The germline gives CDR1 SGHTA, CDR2 FQGTGA. The CDR3 spans 14 residues. This CDR3 is CASSPRSGKSEQFF. The CDR3 DNA reads TGTGCCAGCAGCCCCCGGAGCGGGAAATCTGAGCAGTTCTTC.

V and J are TRBV27 and TRBJ2-1; 12 bases align to TRBD2. The germline V gene has CDR1 MNHEY and CDR2 SMNVEV (reference sequence). This CDR3 is 16 amino acids long. J lost 4 bases, V lost 6 bases, and 7 bases had no gene match. CDR3 sequence reads: CASRRTSGIPYNEQFF. In DNA form, the CDR3 reads TGTGCCAGCAGAAGGACTAGCGGGATTCCGTACAATGAGCAGTTCTTC.

This clonotype was counted between two and nine times. The V and J genes are TRBV7-3 and TRBJ1-1, with D perhaps TRBD1 (5 bases). Looked up from germline, CDR1 is SGHTA and CDR2 is FQGTGA. Trimming left V 5 bases short and J 2 bases short, with 15 bases between. The CDR3 contains 15 residues. The CDR3 sequence is CASSPATAKNTEAFF. CDR3 coding DNA: TGTGCCAGCAGCCCCGCGACAGCTAAAAACACTGAAGCTTTCTTT.

This clonotype appeared a few times. The V and J genes are TRBV6-2 or TRBV6-3 and TRBJ2-4; TRBD1 matches at 8 bases. The germline V gene has CDR1 MNHEY and CDR2 SVGEGT. Losses at the gene ends were 4 bases for V and 1 base for J; bases not matched to a gene: 3. The length of the CDR3 is 15 residues. The CDR3 here is CASSSTGVAKNIQYF. CDR3 nucleotides: TGTGCCAGCAGTTCGACAGGGGTTGCCAAAAACATTCAGTACTTC.

The sample holds a few counts of this clonotype. This sequence joins TRBV6-2 or TRBV6-3 and TRBJ2-1; D gene ambiguous. With 7 bases removed from V and 7 bases from J, the gap between germline ends came to 14 bases. The CDR3 consists of 13 residues. From germline, CDR1 is MNHEY and CDR2 SVGEGT. The DNA for the CDR3 is TGTGCCAGCACGTGGACCAGTCGGAATGAGCAGTTCTTC. Translating it yields CASTWTSRNEQFF.

This clonotype was observed many times. V is TRBV7-8 and J is TRBJ2-1, with D perhaps matching TRBD1 (6 bases). The CDR3 length is 14 residues. Germline V gene data show CDR1 as SGHVS and CDR2 as FQNEAQ. V gave up 0 bases and J gave up 6 bases, with 9 bases separating them. CDR3 sequence reads: CASSLAGAPNEQFF. Here the CDR3 DNA reads TGTGCCAGCAGCTTAGCGGGGGCCCCCAATGAGCAGTTCTTC.

This chain joins TRBV25-1 and TRBJ2-1, with 15 nucleotides matching TRBD2. In germline, CDR1 is MGHDK, CDR2 SYGVNS. The V gene end was trimmed by 11 bases and the J gene end by 6 bases; junction bases not matched to a gene: 2. There are 13 residues in the CDR3. The CDR3 is CALGLAGGNEQFF. CDR3 nucleotides: TGTGCCCTGGGACTAGCGGGAGGCAATGAGCAGTTCTTC.

This clonotype appeared many times. V is TRBV7-2 and J is TRBJ2-1, with 10 positions matching TRBD2. Germline values: CDR1 SGHTA, CDR2 FQGNSA. The junction had 3 bases not matched to a gene; V was cut back by 6 bases and J by 1 base. CDR3 length equals 15 residues. This chain's CDR3 is CASSSAGGSYNEQFF. DNA of the CDR3: TGTGCCAGCAGTTCAGCGGGAGGGTCCTACAATGAGCAGTTCTTC.

This clonotype has only a few counts. The chain is built from TRBV12-3 or TRBV12-4 and TRBJ1-6; 10 bases agree with TRBD1. J gave up 8 bases and V 3 bases, and 4 bases lay outside the gene matches. The CDR3 is 15 residues long. In DNA form, the CDR3 reads TGTGCCAGCAGTTTCCGGACAGGGGGTTATTCACCCCTCCACTTT. Its translation: CASSFRTGGYSPLHF.

The chain recombines TRBV6-6 with TRBJ2-1, with 9 positions matching TRBD2. Germline assignment: CDR1 MNHNY and CDR2 SVGAGI (reference sequence). Unmatched junction bases numbered 3, after V lost 8 bases and J lost 4 bases. CDR3 length equals 13 residues. CDR3 DNA sequence: TGTGCCAGCCGGACTAGCGTGTACAATGAGCAGTTCTTC. Protein: CASRTSVYNEQFF.

The chain is built from TRBV19 and TRBJ2-1; 11 bases fit TRBD2. Unmatched junction bases numbered 3, after V lost 5 bases and J lost 0 bases. This CDR3 is 16 amino acids long. In germline, CDR1 is LNHDA, CDR2 SQIVND (reference sequence). CDR3 region: CASSLAGGPSYNEQFF. As DNA, the CDR3 is TGTGCCAGTAGTCTAGCGGGAGGTCCCTCCTACAATGAGCAGTTCTTC.

This clonotype was counted a few times. The genes are TRBV20-1 and TRBJ2-1; 9 bases agree with TRBD2. CDR1 is DFQATT, CDR2 SNEGSKA, per germline (reference sequence). The CDR3 contains 15 residues. J lost 3 bases, V lost 6 bases, and 9 bases had no gene match. The CDR3 region is CSAPTAGGYYNEQFF. The CDR3 nucleotides are TGCAGTGCGCCGACAGCGGGAGGATACTACAATGAGCAGTTCTTC.

The sample holds a few counts of this clonotype. Germline and junction disagree at one end, which may indicate a read error. The chain couples TRBV7-3 to TRBJ1-2; D possibly corresponds to TRBD1 (5 bases). CDR3 length: 13 amino acids. CDR1 is SGHTA, CDR2 FQGTGA, per germline. Here the CDR3 reads CASSLTGEGGYTF. CDR3 DNA sequence: TGTGCCAGCAGCCTAACGGGGGAGGGCGGCTACACCTTC.

The chain uses TRBV11-2 and TRBJ2-5, with D possibly being TRBD2 (6 bases). The ends were cut back, 7 bases at V and 5 bases at J, with 14 bases in the middle. The V gene's germline CDR1 is SGHAT and CDR2 FQNNGV. There are 13 residues in the CDR3. The CDR3 is CASTQAGGETQYF. The CDR3 coding sequence is TGTGCCAGCACCCAAGCTGGAGGGGAGACCCAGTACTTC.

Remarks on this clonotype: A much larger clone is a single base away; this may be a read error. The chain has TRBV5-4 and TRBJ1-2, with D possibly TRBD1 on 5 matching bases. CDR3 length: 16 amino acids. The germline V gene has CDR1 SGHNT and CDR2 YYREEE (reference sequence). Trimming took 3 bases from V and 4 from J, leaving 19 bases between them. CDR3 amino acids: CASSSGGGAPSYGYTF. CDR3 bases: TGTGCCAGCAGCTCCGGGGGAGGGGCCCCTTCCTATGGCTACACCTTC.

The chain joins TRBV5-1 to TRBJ1-1; D not resolved. This CDR3 comprises 16 residues. Germline V lookup: CDR1 SGHRS, CDR2 YFSETQ. Trimming pared 0 bases from V and 0 bases from J, leaving 12 bases between. The CDR3 DNA reads TGCGCCAGCAGCTTGGGGTATGGACGCCTGAACACTGAAGCTTTCTTT. Translated, it gives CASSLGYGRLNTEAFF.